The clone carrying this T cell receptor beta chain occurred many times. What it binds is not known. The sample comes from a study of breast tumors, draining lymph nodes, adjacent tissues. TCRdb used MiXCR to reprocess the multiplex PCR reads, holding one entry per CDR3 protein. The sample holds about 220,000 distinct CDR3 sequences; under 35% are singletons and the top ten take approximately 3.3%. Samples came from axillary lymph nodes draining the breast cancer. The CDR3 loop spans 15 amino acids. Germline CDR1 is SGHRS and CDR2 is YFSETQ. Trimming took off 3 bases at V and 2 bases at J, with 15 bases between the two ends. Overall study findings and caveats: Luminal-like breast cancer showed significantly higher tumor–nontumor repertoire similarity than basal-like. Data only fit, rather than demonstrated, lymph node origin of most tumor T cells. Tumor repertoires ranked between lymph nodes and nontumor tissue in diversity, with V and J gene preferences.

The V and J genes are TRBV5-1 and TRBJ2-7; a weak D match, TRBD2 (6 bases). Sequencing was performed on axillary lymph node tissue. The origin of this receptor is a female donor with breast cancer. Some clones in this sample may be carry-over from other donors' samples. The CDR3 region is CASSSVPGATYEQYF. The DNA of the CDR3 is TGCGCCAGCAGCTCCGTCCCGGGAGCCACCTACGAGCAGTACTTC.